What follows are 11 T cell receptor beta chains derived from one specimen sequenced in a study of neurological immune-mediated disorders. TCRdb reprocessed the 5' RACE reads with MiXCR, giving one entry per CDR3 protein. This sample yields roughly 46,000 distinct CDR3 sequences, of which about 2% are seen a single time; less than 2.5% belongs to the top ten. The sequencing sample was made of PBMCs. These receptors came from a woman in her 40s with multiple sclerosis.

This clonotype was seen repeatedly, ten times or more. The chain employs TRBV5-1 and TRBJ1-1, with TRBD1 identical over 7 bases. Germline-derived CDR1 and CDR2 are SGHRS and YFSETQ. V shed 4 bases, J shed 1 base, and the junction held 13 bases outside the gene matches. The length of the CDR3 is 17 residues. The CDR3 is CASSPSGTALTNTEAFF. The CDR3 DNA is TGCGCCAGCAGCCCGAGCGGGACAGCCCTTACGAACACTGAAGCTTTCTTT.

This clonotype was counted at least ten times. CDR3 coding DNA: TGTGCCGGGTCCGAGGGGGCGACCACTGAAGCTTTCTTT. Translating gives CAGSEGATTEAFF. The chain couples TRBV7-9 to TRBJ1-1; 7 nucleotides align to TRBD1. The CDR3 runs to 13 residues. The germline gives CDR1 SEHNR, CDR2 FQNEAQ (reference sequence). V was pared by 11 bases and J by 4 bases, with 10 bases of the junction left unmatched.

The sample holds many counts of this clonotype. The chain carries TRBV20-1 and TRBJ2-7, with 8 nucleotides matching TRBD2. The CDR3 has 15 residues. CDR1 and CDR2 (germline): DFQATT, SNEGSKA (reference sequence). V lost 0 bases and J lost 0; bases outside the gene matches: 4. CDR3 amino acids: CSARESSGLSYEQYF. The CDR3 DNA reads TGCAGTGCTAGAGAGTCTAGCGGGCTCTCCTACGAGCAGTACTTC.

The sample holds many counts of this clonotype. CDR3 nucleotide sequence: TGCGCCAGCAGCTTGTTCTCGGCGGAGAACACTGAAGCTTTCTTT. It yields the protein CASSLFSAENTEAFF. The genes are TRBV5-1 and TRBJ1-1; D is ambiguous. This CDR3 is built from 15 residues. Per germline, CDR1 SGHRS and CDR2 YFSETQ. V was trimmed by 1 base and J by 1 base, leaving 11 bases between them.

There are many counts of this clonotype. The gene calls are TRBV5-1 and TRBJ2-6; D unresolved. Germline CDR1 and CDR2: SGHRS and YFSETQ. The V and J ends lost 0 bases and 3 bases respectively, with 7 bases between them. The CDR3 is made up of 15 amino acids. The DNA for the CDR3 is TGCGCCAGCAGCTTGGAAGGGCTTGGGGCCAACGTCCTGACTTTC. This sequence encodes CASSLEGLGANVLTF.

This clonotype showed up many times. The chain uses TRBV6-1 and TRBJ2-1; 7 bases line up with TRBD1. J lost 7 bases, V lost 2 bases, and 2 bases had no gene match. This CDR3 has 13 residues. Germline CDR1 reads MNHNS; CDR2 reads SASEGT. The CDR3 spells CASSEYRGNEQFF. The CDR3 bases are TGTGCCAGCAGTGAATACAGGGGTAATGAGCAGTTCTTC.

At least ten counts were recorded for this clonotype. The chain couples TRBV15 to TRBJ1-6; no reliable D call. Germline V gene data show CDR1 as LNHNV and CDR2 as YYDKDF (reference sequence). This CDR3 has 14 residues. With 5 bases removed from V and 5 bases from J, the gap between germline ends came to 10 bases. CDR3 protein: CATSGRGHNSPLHF. CDR3 in DNA: TGTGCCACCAGCGGCCGGGGTCATAATTCACCCCTCCACTTT.

This clonotype was seen ten or more times. The J gene is TRBJ2-3, the V gene TRBV20-1, with D uncertain. CDR1 DFQATT and CDR2 SNEGSKA come from the germline V gene (reference sequence). The V gene lost 0 bases and the J gene lost 2 bases, with 12 bases spanning the gap. CDR3 size: 15 residues. The CDR3 loop reads CSARDAQATTDTQYF. CDR3 nucleotides: TGCAGTGCTAGAGATGCACAAGCTACCACAGATACGCAGTATTTT.

This clonotype was counted between two and nine times. The V gene is TRBV25-1, the J gene TRBJ2-7; D uncertain. This CDR3 has 13 residues. CDR1 and CDR2 (germline): MGHDK, SYGVNS. The DNA of the CDR3 is TGTGCCAGCAGTGAATATCTGGGGAACGAGCAGTATGTC. Translation gives CASSEYLGNEQYV.

This clonotype has just a few counts. The CDR3 reads CASSAAEYGYTF. The CDR3 DNA sequence: TGTGCCAGCAGCGCGGCGGAGTATGGCTACACCTTC. The genes are TRBV11-2 and TRBJ1-2; no firm D call. V lost 5 bases to trimming and J lost 5 bases, with 9 bases between them. Germline V lookup: CDR1 SGHAT, CDR2 FQNNGV. The CDR3 is made up of 12 amino acids.

This clonotype was observed many times. The chain recombines TRBV20-1 with TRBJ2-1; no clear D gene. Trimming removed 3 bases at V and 9 bases at J, with 9 bases between. The CDR3 totals 11 residues. CDR1 and CDR2 from the germline V gene are DFQATT and SNEGSKA (reference sequence). The CDR3 is CSASRPSEQFF. CDR3 coding DNA: TGCAGTGCTAGTCGACCAAGTGAGCAGTTCTTC.